This note documents a single T cell receptor (beta chain) sequence. Its antigen is as yet unknown. This specimen includes other DNA sequences encoding the same CDR3. Treatment meaning: 15 Gy SBRT to primary tumor, nephrectomy 4 weeks later. Nephrectomy followed 15 Gy stereotactic body radiation by 4 weeks. The data were obtained in a study of radiation and T cells in renal cell carcinoma. Study-level results: Irradiated tumors had higher TCR clonality than control tumors. No pretreatment tumor biopsies were available for baseline clonotypes. Dominant CDR3 motifs were more common in irradiated tumors than controls.

Some clones are missing from TCRdb's copy, which holds only in-frame ones; the method was immunoSEQ multiplex PCR. The sample contains around 13,000 clones, around 30% of which appear only once. Specimen: tumor tissue, collected from a patient whose treatment included radiotherapy and nephrectomy. The TCR comes from a man aged 60-69 years with renal cell carcinoma.

CDR3 loop: CASSLVGSYGYTF. In DNA, the CDR3 is TGCGCCAGCAGCTTGGTGGGATCCTATGGCTACACCTTC. The V gene is TRBV5-1, the J gene TRBJ1-2; D is unresolved. Germline loops: CDR1 SGHRS, CDR2 YFSETQ. V lost 0 bases, J lost 4 bases, and 7 bases lay in between. The CDR3 has 13 residues.